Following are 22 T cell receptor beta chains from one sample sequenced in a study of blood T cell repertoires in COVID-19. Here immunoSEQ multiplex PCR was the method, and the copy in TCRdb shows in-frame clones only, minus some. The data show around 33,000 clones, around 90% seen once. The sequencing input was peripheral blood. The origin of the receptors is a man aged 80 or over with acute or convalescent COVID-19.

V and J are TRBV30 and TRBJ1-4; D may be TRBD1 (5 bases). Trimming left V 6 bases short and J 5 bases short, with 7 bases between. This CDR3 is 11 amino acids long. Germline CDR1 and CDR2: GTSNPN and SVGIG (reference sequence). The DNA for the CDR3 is TGTGCCTGCGGGGGGAATGAAAAACTGTTTTTT. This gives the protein CACGGNEKLFF.

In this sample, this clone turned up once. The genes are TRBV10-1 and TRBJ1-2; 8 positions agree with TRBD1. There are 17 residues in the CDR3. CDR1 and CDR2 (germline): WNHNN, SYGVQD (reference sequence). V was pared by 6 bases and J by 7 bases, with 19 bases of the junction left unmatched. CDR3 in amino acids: CASSEPLGDRGTTGYTF. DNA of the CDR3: TGCGCCAGCAGCGAACCCCTGGGAGACAGGGGAACTACTGGCTACACCTTC.

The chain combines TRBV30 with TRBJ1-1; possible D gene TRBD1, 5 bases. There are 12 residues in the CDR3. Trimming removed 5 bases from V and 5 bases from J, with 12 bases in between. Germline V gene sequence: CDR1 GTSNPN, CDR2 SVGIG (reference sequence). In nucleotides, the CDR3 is TGTGCCTGGGGGGGGTTTGGGACTGAAGCTTTCTTT. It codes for CAWGGFGTEAFF.

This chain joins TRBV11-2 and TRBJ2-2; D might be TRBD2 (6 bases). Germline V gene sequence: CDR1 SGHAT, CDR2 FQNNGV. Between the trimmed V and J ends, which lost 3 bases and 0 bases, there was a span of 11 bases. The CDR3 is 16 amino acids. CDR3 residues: CASSFGGLSNTGELFF. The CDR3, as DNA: TGTGCCAGCAGCTTTGGGGGACTTTCGAACACCGGGGAGCTGTTTTTT.

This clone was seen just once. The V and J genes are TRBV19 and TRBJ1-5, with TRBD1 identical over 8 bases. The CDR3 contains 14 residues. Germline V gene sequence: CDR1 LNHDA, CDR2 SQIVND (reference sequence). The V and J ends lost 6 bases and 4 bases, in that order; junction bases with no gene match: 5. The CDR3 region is CASRDRASNQPQHF. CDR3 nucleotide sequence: TGTGCCAGTAGGGACAGGGCATCTAATCAGCCCCAGCATTTT.

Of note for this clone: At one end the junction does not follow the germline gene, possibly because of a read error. In nucleotides, the CDR3 is TGTGCCAGCAGCTTTGGGACAGGGTGGTCCGCGGGGCTCTTC. Translated, it gives CASSFGTGWSAGLF. V usage is TRBV7-2 and J usage is TRBJ1-2; TRBD1 aligns across 9 bases. The CDR3 has 14 amino acids. Germline values: CDR1 SGHTA, CDR2 FQGNSA.

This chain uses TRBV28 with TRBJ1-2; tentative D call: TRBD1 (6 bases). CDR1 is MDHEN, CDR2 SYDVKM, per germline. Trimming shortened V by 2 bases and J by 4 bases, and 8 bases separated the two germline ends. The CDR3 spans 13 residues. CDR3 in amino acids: CASSLTGIYGYTF. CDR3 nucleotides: TGTGCCAGCAGTTTAACAGGGATCTATGGCTACACCTTC.

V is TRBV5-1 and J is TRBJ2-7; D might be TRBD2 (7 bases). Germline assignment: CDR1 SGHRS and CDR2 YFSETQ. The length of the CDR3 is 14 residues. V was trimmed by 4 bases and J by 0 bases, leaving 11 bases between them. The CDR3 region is CASSGGDTSYEQYF. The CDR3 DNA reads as TGCGCCAGCAGCGGGGGGGACACCTCCTACGAGCAGTACTTC. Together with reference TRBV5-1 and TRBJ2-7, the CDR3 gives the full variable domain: KAGVTQTPRYLIKTRGQQVTLSCSPISGHRSVSWYQQTPGQGLQFLFEYFSETQRNKGNFPGRFSGRQFSNSRSEMNVSTLELGDSALYLCASSGGDTSYEQYFGPGTRLTVT.

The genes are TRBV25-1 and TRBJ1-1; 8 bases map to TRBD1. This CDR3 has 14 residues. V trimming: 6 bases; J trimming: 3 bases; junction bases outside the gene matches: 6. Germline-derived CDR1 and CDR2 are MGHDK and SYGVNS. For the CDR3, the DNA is TGTGCCAGCAGACAGGGGGTGAGGGACACTGAAGCTTTCTTT. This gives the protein CASRQGVRDTEAFF.

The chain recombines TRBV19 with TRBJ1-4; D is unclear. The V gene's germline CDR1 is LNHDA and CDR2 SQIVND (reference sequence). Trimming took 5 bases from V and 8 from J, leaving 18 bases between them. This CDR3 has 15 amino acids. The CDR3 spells CASSLSTGLREKLFF. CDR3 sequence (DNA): TGTGCCAGTAGTCTCTCCACCGGGTTACGGGAAAAACTGTTTTTT.

The CDR3 region is CASSVARSGGLEQFF. The CDR3 nucleotides are TGTGCCAGCAGCGTAGCTCGTAGCGGGGGGCTCGAGCAGTTCTTC. This chain links TRBV9 with TRBJ2-1; 10 nucleotides match TRBD2. This CDR3 has 15 amino acids. V was pared by 0 bases and J by 10 bases, with 7 bases of the junction left unmatched. CDR1 is SGDLS and CDR2 is YYNGEE in the germline V gene.

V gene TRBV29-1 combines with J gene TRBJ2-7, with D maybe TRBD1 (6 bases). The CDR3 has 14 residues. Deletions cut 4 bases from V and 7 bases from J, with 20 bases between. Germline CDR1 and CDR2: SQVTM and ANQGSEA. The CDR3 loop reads CSVGAEQGGLEQYF. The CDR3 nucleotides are TGCAGCGTTGGGGCCGAACAGGGTGGCTTGGAGCAGTACTTC.

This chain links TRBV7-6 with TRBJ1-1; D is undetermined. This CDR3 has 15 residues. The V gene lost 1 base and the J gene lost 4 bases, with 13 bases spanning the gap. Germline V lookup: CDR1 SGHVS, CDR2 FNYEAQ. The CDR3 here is CASSLETSPGTEAFF. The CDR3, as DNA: TGTGCCAGCAGCTTAGAAACTAGCCCAGGCACTGAAGCTTTCTTT.

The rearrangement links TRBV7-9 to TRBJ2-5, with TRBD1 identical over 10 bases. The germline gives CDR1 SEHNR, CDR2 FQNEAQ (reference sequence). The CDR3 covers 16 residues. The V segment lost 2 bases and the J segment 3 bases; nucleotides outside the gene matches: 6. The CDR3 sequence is CASSLTTGQGKETQYF. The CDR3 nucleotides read TGTGCCAGCAGCTTAACAACGGGACAGGGGAAAGAGACCCAGTACTTC.

The CDR3 DNA follows: TGTGCCAGCAGATCGGGACAGGGGGACAATCAGCCCCAGCATTTT. The encoded protein is CASRSGQGDNQPQHF. The genes are TRBV6-5 and TRBJ1-5; 11 positions match TRBD1. The CDR3 has 15 amino acids. V dropped 6 bases and J dropped 3; count of bases not matched to a gene: 4. Per germline, CDR1 MNHEY and CDR2 SVGAGI.

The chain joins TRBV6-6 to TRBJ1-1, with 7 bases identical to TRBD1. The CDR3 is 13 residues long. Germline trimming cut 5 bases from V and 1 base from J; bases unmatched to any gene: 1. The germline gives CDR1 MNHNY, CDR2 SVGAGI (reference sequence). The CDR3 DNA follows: TGTGCCAGCAGTAGGACAGGGAACACTGAAGCTTTCTTT. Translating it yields CASSRTGNTEAFF.

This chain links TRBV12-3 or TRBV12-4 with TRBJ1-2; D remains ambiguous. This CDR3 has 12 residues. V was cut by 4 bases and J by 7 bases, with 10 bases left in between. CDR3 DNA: TGTGCCAGCAGTTCGACCCCAGGTGGCTACACCTTC. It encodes CASSSTPGGYTF.

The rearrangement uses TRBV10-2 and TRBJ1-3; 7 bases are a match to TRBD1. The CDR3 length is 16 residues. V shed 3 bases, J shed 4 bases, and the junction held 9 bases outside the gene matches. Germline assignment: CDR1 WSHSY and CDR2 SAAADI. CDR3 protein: CASSERQGGLGNTIYF. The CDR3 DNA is TGCGCCAGCAGTGAAAGGCAGGGGGGCCTAGGAAACACCATATATTTT.

In DNA, the CDR3 is TGTGCCAGCAGTCAGGTGGGCCAGGATACGCAGTATTTT. It yields the protein CASSQVGQDTQYF. The chain carries TRBV6-6 and TRBJ2-3; D gene uncertain. Germline CDR1 MNHNY, CDR2 SVGAGI (reference sequence). Deletions cut 5 bases from V and 6 bases from J, with 12 bases between. CDR3 length equals 13 residues.

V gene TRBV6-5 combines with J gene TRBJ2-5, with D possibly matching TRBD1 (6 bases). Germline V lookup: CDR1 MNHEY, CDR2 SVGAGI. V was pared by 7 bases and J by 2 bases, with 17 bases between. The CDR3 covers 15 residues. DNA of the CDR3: TGTGCCAGCAACAACGGTGGGACACCTCAAGAGACCCAGTACTTC. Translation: CASNNGGTPQETQYF.

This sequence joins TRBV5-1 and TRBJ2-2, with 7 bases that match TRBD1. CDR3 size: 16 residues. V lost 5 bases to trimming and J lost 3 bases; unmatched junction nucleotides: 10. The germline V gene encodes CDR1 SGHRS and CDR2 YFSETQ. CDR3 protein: CASRGSTGEYTGELFF. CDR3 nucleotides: TGCGCCAGCAGGGGGTCCACAGGGGAGTACACCGGGGAGCTGTTTTTT.

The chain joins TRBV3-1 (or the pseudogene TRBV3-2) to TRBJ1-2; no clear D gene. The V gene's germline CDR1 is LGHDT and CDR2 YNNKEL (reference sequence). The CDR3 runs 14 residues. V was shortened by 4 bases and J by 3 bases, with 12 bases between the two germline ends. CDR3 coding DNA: TGTGCCAGCAGCCTAGAGGGCTCGGACTATGGCTACACCTTC. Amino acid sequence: CASSLEGSDYGYTF.